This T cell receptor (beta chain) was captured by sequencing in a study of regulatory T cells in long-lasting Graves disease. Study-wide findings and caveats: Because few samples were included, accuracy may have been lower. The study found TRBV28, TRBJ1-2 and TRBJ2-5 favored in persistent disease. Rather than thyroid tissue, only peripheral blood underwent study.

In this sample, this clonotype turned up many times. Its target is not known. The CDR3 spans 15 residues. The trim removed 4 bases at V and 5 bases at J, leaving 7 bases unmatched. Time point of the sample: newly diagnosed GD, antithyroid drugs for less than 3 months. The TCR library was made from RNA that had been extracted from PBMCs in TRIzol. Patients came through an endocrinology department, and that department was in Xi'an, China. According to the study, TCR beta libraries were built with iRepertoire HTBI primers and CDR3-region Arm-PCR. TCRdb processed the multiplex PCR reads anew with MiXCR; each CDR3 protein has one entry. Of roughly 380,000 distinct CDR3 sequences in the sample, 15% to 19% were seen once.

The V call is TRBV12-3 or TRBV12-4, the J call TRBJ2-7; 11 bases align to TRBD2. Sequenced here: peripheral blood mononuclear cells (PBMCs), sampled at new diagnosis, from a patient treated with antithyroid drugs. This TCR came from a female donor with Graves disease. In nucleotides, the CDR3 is TGTGCCAGCAGTTCCCGACTAGCGGGGATCCACGAGCAGTACTTC. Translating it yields CASSSRLAGIHEQYF.